This T cell receptor beta chain originates from a study of shared clonotypes between healthy human individuals. Remarks on this clone: Its specificity is unknown.

Using immunoSEQ multiplex PCR, the repertoire was profiled, and TCRdb retains in-frame clones only, with some absent. This table holds about 820,000 clones, nearly 95% found once. CD45RO-negative, CCR7-positively selected cells formed the naive CD8 fraction, excluding terminally differentiated effector memory CD45RA+ cells. Adult donors, all healthy and HIV-negative, had no recent acute infections or vaccinations. Findings and caveats of the study: Non-shared clonotypes had lower generation probabilities than clonotypes shared by all four sorted-subset donors.

Germline V gives CDR1 SEHNR, CDR2 FQNEAQ (reference sequence). V was cut by 2 bases and J by 3 bases, with 14 bases left in between. CDR3 length equals 15 residues. Sequencing was performed on naive CD8+ T cells sorted from blood. This sequence originates from a man aged 25-40 years in good health. This chain joins TRBV7-9 and TRBJ2-7; perhaps TRBD1 as D (6 bases). CDR3 amino acids: CASSLLSGQNYEQYF. The CDR3 coding sequence is TGTGCCAGCAGCTTACTGTCCGGACAGAACTACGAGCAGTACTTC.